This T cell receptor beta chain stems from a study of cytomegalovirus exposure and HLA in healthy donors (dated by TCRdb to about 2017). With respect to the entire study: An earlier analysis of about 560 of the donors reported about 260 Gb of sequence data and 95 million to 130 million unique TCR beta sequences obtained from roughly 170 million T cells. The genetic ancestry cluster associated with self-reported Caucasian donors included around four fifths of the 398 genotyped donors. An early release that covered roughly 600 HLA-typed donors contained approximately 300 gigabases of sequencing data and tens of millions of unique TCR sequences. About five DR-DQ haplotypes were treated as single units for association and clustering because of strong linkage in the cohort. Across roughly 420 genotyped donors of the cohort, an average of about 220,000 unique TCR beta nucleotide sequences per donor were sequenced, and roughly 20% of those sequences were non-productive. Rather than using new phenotypic data, the later analysis identified candidate immune exposures from TCR beta sequences and from how often those sequences occurred across donors. To predict cytomegalovirus infection status, the study combined high-throughput TCR immunosequencing, statistical association of individual TCRs with disease status, and machine learning. Along with the roughly 700-subject first cohort, a separate validation cohort of over a hundred different subjects was used. The aim of the study was to test whether cataloging public T cell receptors could identify signatures of past pathogen exposure. Donor age, sex, ethnicity and CMV serostatus were compiled alongside the repertoire data. The study profiled the T cell repertoires of under 850 subjects by immunosequencing and related them to cytomegalovirus serostatus. Genome-wide SNP genotypes for about 65% of the 666 donors were used in a later genetic analysis, which treated that subset as a discovery cohort. To decide whether each TCR beta V gene segment behaved as functional or pseudogenic, an earlier analysis of approximately 600 of the donors relied on high-throughput TCR beta sequencing. Typing coverage varied by locus: roughly 629-640 donors for A, B, C, DRB1 and DQB1; 500 to 550 for DQA1; some 610 for DPA1; 450 to 480 for DPB1. Both class I and class II loci were covered by HLA typing, at four-digit resolution. All discovery cohort repertoires had been generated using a single sequencing platform. A later analysis re-examined previously published TCR beta repertoires from just over 650 donors and added high-resolution HLA genotyping to investigate patterns of TCR occurrence.

Remarks on this clone: The clone's antigen remains unknown. Base qualities are missing; no much larger clone stands one base away. At the DNA level, this CDR3 is encoded by other sequences in the same sample as well.

Trimming removed 3 bases from V and 2 bases from J, leaving 14 bases between the germline ends. CDR3 length: 15 amino acids, cysteine to phenylalanine. Kept here is only the CDR3 DNA, which spans 45 bases and is read in frame from base 1. From a lookup of the germline V gene, CDR1 and CDR2 are SGHRS and YFSETQ. What the study reported, not specific to this receptor: The study gave a list of some 150 TCR beta chains associated with cytomegalovirus. In vitro tests confirmed that a few of the cytomegalovirus-associated TCR beta chains recognize cytomegalovirus antigens. Linkage disequilibrium might explain the correlated functional status among segregating V segments, but an unknown experimental factor could not be ruled out. Most TCR sequences were observed very rarely across donors, whereas some public TCRs were present in many individuals. A later analysis found that most CMV-associated TCR beta chains appeared HLA-restricted, with HLA associations seemingly driven largely by CMV exposure. Roughly uniform sequencing depth across donors was assumed in presence/absence analyses, although this assumption may not hold. A later analysis associated about 16,000 TCR beta sequences with specific HLA alleles at a false discovery rate of 0.05. A further reported finding was that TCR beta sequences accurately predicted the HLA-A and HLA-B alleles for most subjects in the first cohort. In a later analysis, the rate of TCR association differed among HLA loci, with DRB1 alleles having the most associated TCRs and HLA-C alleles having the fewest. Because HLA typing was missing for some donors at each locus, association tests included only the typed subset. A later analysis reported that several top co-occurrence clusters appeared linked to parvovirus B19, influenza, CMV and Epstein-Barr virus. The cohort was sequenced for TCR beta chains only, and without alpha or paired-chain data the features that could be detected were limited. CMV serostatus was the only immune exposure information available for the cohort. Some IMGT-functional V segments, including TRBV6-2 and TRBV6-3, could not be distinguished by the 87-base-pair reads and were therefore excluded. In an earlier analysis of around 600 of the donors, most TCR beta V segments appeared in productive rearrangements about 90% or about 30% of the time, broadly matching IMGT annotations. When HLA alleles, especially DR and DQ, strongly co-occurred, TCR associations were difficult to assign to individual alleles. A cluster of highly shared sequence variants was judged likely to represent a technical artifact of the sequencing pipeline. A later genetic analysis associated a missense DCLRE1C variant with V-gene and J-gene trimming of TCR beta chains, and an independent cohort replicated the association. A later analysis found that HLA-associated TCR beta chains were more clonally expanded and had lower generation probabilities than equally common non-associated chains. The authors suggested that the approach could potentially be extended to other disease states and immunological phenotypes. The earlier analysis of almost 600 of the donors excluded about 16 rarely observed V segments, including chromosome 9 orphons, because counts were too low. The classifier was reported to diagnose cytomegalovirus status with high specificity and sensitivity in both the original and validation cohorts. A later genetic analysis reported fewer N-insertions in productive TCRs among donors in an Asian-associated ancestry cluster than the roughly 700-donor mean.

The library came from the immunoSEQ multiplex PCR assay. For the multiplex PCR, a mixture combining 60 forward primers for TCR Vbeta segments and 13 reverse primers for TCR Jbeta segments was used. Amplification of the CDR3 region of rearranged TCR beta genes was performed with a multiplex PCR assay on genomic DNA. Amplified TCR beta libraries were sequenced as 87-base-pair reads on the Illumina HiSeq System. In the source study's methods: A later analysis counted approximately 76 million unique TCR beta chains across the 670 or so repertoires, and roughly 9.9 million of these chains were shared by at least two donors. To remove PCR and sequencing errors, raw reads were error-corrected and collapsed into unique sequences using a nearest-neighbor algorithm that merged closely related sequences. Alignment of CDR3 sequences to IMGT reference sequences was used to assign V, D and J gene segments. For a sequence to be retained, a match of at least six nucleotides to both a V gene segment and a J gene segment was required. Rearrangements were called productive when the CDR3 lacked stop codons and stayed in frame with V and J; all others were non-productive. Following IMGT convention, CDR3 was defined as the stretch from the second conserved V-encoded cysteine to the conserved J-encoded phenylalanine. Sequences without an unambiguous match to a single V gene segment were excluded from the earlier analysis of about 640 of the donors. An earlier analysis of 587 of the donors called V segments functional above 56.7% productive rearrangements and segregating when the between-donor standard deviation exceeded 5%. A statistical classification framework was developed to diagnose cytomegalovirus status using the catalog of TCR beta chain sequences. In a later analysis, V and J genes were assigned by comparing TCR nucleotide sequences against IMGT/GENE-DB human TR gene sequences. In a later analysis, CDR3 sequences and most-parsimonious VDJ recombination scenarios were assigned using the TCRdist pipeline. A later analysis defined each TCR beta chain by its CDR3 amino acid sequence plus V-gene family, and excluded reads lacking a unique V-gene family. To address suspected cross-contamination and a sequencing artifact, a later analysis removed some 620 highly shared, low-generation-probability nucleotide sequences. In a later analysis, a clonal expansion index for each public chain was calculated from normalized within-repertoire ranks of inferred template counts. Generation probabilities in a later analysis came from a VDJ recombination model fitted to out-of-frame rearrangements, and those results were checked against IGoR. A later analysis scored TCR-TCR, TCR-HLA and TCR-CMV co-occurrence with hypergeometric tests, applying a repertoire-size bias correction to TCR pairs. False discovery rates were estimated in a later analysis by permuting HLA or CMV assignments 20 times. A later analysis grouped co-occurring TCRs with DBSCAN, adding TCRdist sequence similarity when clustering within HLA-allele-positive subsets. Repertoires with fewer than 30,000 or more than 120,000 public chains were left out of co-occurrence clustering, as were about 5 repertoires with anomalous nucleotide sharing. TCRdb retrieved this table from immuneACCESS and kept in-frame rearrangements only. Not all clones are present; in checked studies, unresolved V genes account for under half, and no reason is known for the remainder. That table supplies the V and J calls and clone size; D and trimming were determined from the DNA. Counted in this sample were around 130,000 clones; roughly 82% of them appeared once. The leading ten clones occupy around 1.5% of the sample.

The cohort comprised some 730 healthy bone marrow donors. All cohort members were sampled while nominally healthy, although unrecorded immune exposures were likely present. The donor was CMV seronegative and was included in the group of a few hundred seronegative cohort members. A peripheral blood sample was provided by each donor, and peripheral blood mononuclear cells were used for TCR beta sequencing. Genomic DNA extraction from the blood cell samples was performed with the Qiagen DNeasy Blood Extraction Kit. This receptor was taken from a woman aged 18-29 years in good health and CMV-seronegative. The chain is assembled from TRBV5-1 and TRBJ1-1; the D segment cannot be called with confidence. The sequencing sample was made of PBMCs. Here the CDR3 is given as CASSSLTGSNTEAFF. The DNA sequence reads TGCGCCAGCAGCTCCTTGACGGGGTCCAACACTGAAGCTTTCTTT. Supplemented by the reference TRBV5-1 and TRBJ1-1 proteins around the CDR3, the complete variable domain is KAGVTQTPRYLIKTRGQQVTLSCSPISGHRSVSWYQQTPGQGLQFLFEYFSETQRNKGNFPGRFSGRQFSNSRSEMNVSTLELGDSALYLCASSSLTGSNTEAFFGQGTRLTVV.